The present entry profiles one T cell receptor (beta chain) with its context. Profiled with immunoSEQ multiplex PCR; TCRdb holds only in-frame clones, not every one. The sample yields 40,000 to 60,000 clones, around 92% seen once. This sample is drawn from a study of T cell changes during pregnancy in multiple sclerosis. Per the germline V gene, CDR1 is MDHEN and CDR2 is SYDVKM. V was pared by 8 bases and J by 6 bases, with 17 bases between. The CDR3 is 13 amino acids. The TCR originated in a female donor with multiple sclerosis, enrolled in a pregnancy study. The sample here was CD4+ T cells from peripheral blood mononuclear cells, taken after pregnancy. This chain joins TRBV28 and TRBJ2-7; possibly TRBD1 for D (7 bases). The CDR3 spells CASRLGGPGEQYF. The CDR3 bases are TGTGCCAGCCGACTAGGGGGCCCCGGCGAGCAGTACTTC.